The next 7 T cell receptor beta chains were all read from a single sample in a study of blood T cell repertoires in COVID-19. Sequenced by immunoSEQ multiplex PCR; TCRdb stores in-frame clones only, minus some. The top ten clones hold under 1.5% of a sample with about 400,000 clones, roughly 88% of them seen once. The sample comprised peripheral blood. The receptors here all came from a woman aged 25 to 45 with active or convalescent COVID-19.

This clone was detected only a few times. The chain employs TRBV24-1 and TRBJ1-1; D is unresolved. From germline, CDR1 is KGHDR and CDR2 SFDVKD. This CDR3 comprises 16 residues. V shed 1 base and J shed 4 bases, with 15 bases lying between them. CDR3 nucleotides: TGTGCCACCAGTGATTTAGCGCGAGGGTCTGGCACTGAAGCTTTCTTT. Protein: CATSDLARGSGTEAFF.

J is TRBJ2-7 and V is TRBV3-1 (or the pseudogene TRBV3-2); 8 bases line up with TRBD1. There are 14 residues in the CDR3. V was clipped by 4 bases and J by 2 bases; unmatched bases: 4. CDR1 and CDR2 from the germline V gene are LGHDT and YNNKEL (reference sequence). As DNA, the CDR3 is TGTGCCAGCAGCCTCCGGGACAGGACCTACGAGCAGTACTTC. Translated, it gives CASSLRDRTYEQYF.

The chain links TRBV12-5 to TRBJ1-6; 7 bases are a match to TRBD1. J was trimmed by 8 bases and V by 0 bases; bases with no gene match: 10. Germline CDR1 and CDR2: LGHNT and FRNRAP. This CDR3 comprises 17 residues. The CDR3 spells CASGLVRGQGLDSPLHF. The DNA of the CDR3 is TGTGCTAGTGGTTTGGTAAGGGGGCAGGGGTTGGATTCACCCCTCCACTTT. Looking up the rest from reference TRBV12-5 and TRBJ1-6 gives the full variable domain: DARVTQTPRHKVTEMGQEVTMRCQPILGHNTVFWYRQTMMQGLELLAYFRNRAPLDDSGMPKDRFSAEMPDATLATLKIQPSEPRDSAVYFCASGLVRGQGLDSPLHFGNGTRLTVT.

The V call is TRBV5-1, the J call TRBJ2-1, with 10 bases matching TRBD1. This CDR3 has 16 residues. Trimming at V came to 2 bases and at J to 0 bases, leaving 2 bases not matched to a gene. Looked up from germline, CDR1 is SGHRS and CDR2 is YFSETQ. CDR3 DNA: TGCGCCAGCAGCTTCCGGACAGGGGGCTCCTACAATGAGCAGTTCTTC. It encodes CASSFRTGGSYNEQFF.

This chain joins TRBV11-3 and TRBJ2-1; D is perhaps TRBD2 (6 bases). The V and J ends lost 5 bases and 9 bases respectively, with 11 bases between them. The germline V gene encodes CDR1 SGHNT and CDR2 YENEEA. The CDR3 is 12 amino acids. The CDR3 region is CASSRDSLEQFF. In DNA form, the CDR3 reads TGTGCCAGCAGCCGGGACTCCCTTGAGCAGTTCTTC.

The chain couples TRBV30 to TRBJ1-6; 9 bases fit TRBD1. The germline CDR1 and CDR2 sequences are GTSNPN and SVGIG (reference sequence). The length of the CDR3 is 14 residues. V lost 1 base to trimming and J lost 10 bases; unmatched junction nucleotides: 5. The CDR3 here is CAWSAGTGYSPLHF. The DNA for the CDR3 is TGTGCCTGGAGTGCCGGGACAGGGTACTCACCCCTCCACTTT.

The rearrangement uses TRBV6-4 and TRBJ1-5; D is undetermined. Germline V gene lookup returns CDR1 MRHNA and CDR2 SNTAGT. This CDR3 comprises 16 residues. Trimming pared 9 bases from V and 2 bases from J, leaving 20 bases between. Written as DNA, the CDR3 is TGTGCCAGTCCCTCGGGGTCTCGTCCTCGCAATCAGCCCCAGCATTTT. This codes for CASPSGSRPRNQPQHF.